This T cell receptor (beta chain) was sequenced in a study of Ad26.COV2.S vaccination and SARS-CoV-2 variants. The germline gives CDR1 LGHDT, CDR2 YNNKEL (reference sequence). The CDR3 length is 12 residues. Trimming took off 3 bases at V and 9 bases at J, with 6 bases between the two ends. For this clone: Antigen unknown.

Regarding the study as a whole: TCR breadth and depth analyses may have underestimated total T cell responses. Placebo recipients showed lower spike-specific TCR breadth than vaccinees. Vaccine and placebo recipients had similar non-spike TCR breadth.

Indicated treatment: around 19 received Ad26.COV2.S at low or high dose, single or two shots; roughly 5 received placebo; per-sample allocation not given. Each sample was drawn 63 days after the first injection (of vaccine or placebo). Sequencing was performed with immunoSEQ multiplex PCR; in TCRdb, only in-frame clones are kept and a portion is missing. The top ten hold about 13% of the sample, which has 510,000 or so clones, around nine tenths seen once. This receptor was taken from a person aged 18-65 years who received the Ad26.COV2.S COVID-19 vaccine or a placebo. The genes are TRBV3-1 (or the pseudogene TRBV3-2) and TRBJ1-6, with no clear D. Material: peripheral blood, obtained in a trial of Ad26.COV2.S vaccine versus placebo. CDR3 amino acids: CASSQFGSPLHF. CDR3 nucleotide sequence: TGTGCCAGCAGCCAGTTCGGTTCACCCCTCCACTTT.